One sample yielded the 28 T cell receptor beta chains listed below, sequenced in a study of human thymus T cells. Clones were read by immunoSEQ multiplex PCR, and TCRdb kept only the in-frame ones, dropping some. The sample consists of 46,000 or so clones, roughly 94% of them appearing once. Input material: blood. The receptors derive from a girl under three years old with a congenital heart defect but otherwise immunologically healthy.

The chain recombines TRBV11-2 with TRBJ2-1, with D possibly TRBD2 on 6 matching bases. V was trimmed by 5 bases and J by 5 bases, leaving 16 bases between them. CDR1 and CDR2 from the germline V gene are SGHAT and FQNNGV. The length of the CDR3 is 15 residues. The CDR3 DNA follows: TGTGCCAGCAGCCCCGGGAGTTATTCGAACAATGAGCAGTTCTTC. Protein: CASSPGSYSNNEQFF. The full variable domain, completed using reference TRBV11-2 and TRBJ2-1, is EAGVAQSPRYKIIEKRQSVAFWCNPISGHATLYWYQQILGQGPKLLIQFQNNGVVDDSQLPKDRFSAERLKGVDSTLKIQPAKLEDSAVYLCASSPGSYSNNEQFFGPGTRLTVL.

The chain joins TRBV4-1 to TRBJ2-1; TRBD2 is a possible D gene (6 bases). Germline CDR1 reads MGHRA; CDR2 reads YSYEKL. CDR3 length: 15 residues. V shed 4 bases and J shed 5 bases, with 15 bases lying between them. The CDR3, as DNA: TGCGCCAGCAGCCCGAGACGGGAGTGGAACAATGAGCAGTTCTTC. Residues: CASSPRREWNNEQFF.

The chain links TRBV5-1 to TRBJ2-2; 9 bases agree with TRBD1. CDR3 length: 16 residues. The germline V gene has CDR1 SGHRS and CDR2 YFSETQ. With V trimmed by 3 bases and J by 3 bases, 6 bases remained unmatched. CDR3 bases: TGCGCCAGCAGCTATGGGACAGGGAGGGACACCGGGGAGCTGTTTTTT. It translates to CASSYGTGRDTGELFF.

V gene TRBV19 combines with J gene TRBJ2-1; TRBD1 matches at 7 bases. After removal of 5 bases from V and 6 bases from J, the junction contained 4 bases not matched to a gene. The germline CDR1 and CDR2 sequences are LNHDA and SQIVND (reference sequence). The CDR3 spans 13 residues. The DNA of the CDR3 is TGTGCCAGTAGTGCCCGACAGGGCAATGAGCAGTTCTTC. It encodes CASSARQGNEQFF.

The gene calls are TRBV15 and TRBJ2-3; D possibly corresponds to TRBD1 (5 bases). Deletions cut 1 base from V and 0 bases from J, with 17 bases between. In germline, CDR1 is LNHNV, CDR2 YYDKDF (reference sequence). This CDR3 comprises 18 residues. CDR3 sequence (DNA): TGTGCCACCAGCAGAGTTTCAGGGATGCTGACTAGCACAGATACGCAGTATTTT. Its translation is CATSRVSGMLTSTDTQYF.

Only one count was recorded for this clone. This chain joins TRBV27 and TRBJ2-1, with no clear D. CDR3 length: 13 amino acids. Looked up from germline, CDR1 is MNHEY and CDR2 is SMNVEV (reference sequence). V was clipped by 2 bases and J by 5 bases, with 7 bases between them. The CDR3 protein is CASSLTENNEQFF. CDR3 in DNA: TGTGCCAGCAGTTTAACGGAGAACAATGAGCAGTTCTTC.

CDR3 nucleotide sequence: TGTGCCAGCAGTTACTCGGGCCGGAGAACTGGAAACACCATATATTTT. Amino acids: CASSYSGRRTGNTIYF. The genes are TRBV6-5 and TRBJ1-3; D is unresolved. CDR3 length: 16 amino acids. The germline CDR1 and CDR2 sequences are MNHEY and SVGAGI. V lost 0 bases and J lost 2, with 11 bases in between.

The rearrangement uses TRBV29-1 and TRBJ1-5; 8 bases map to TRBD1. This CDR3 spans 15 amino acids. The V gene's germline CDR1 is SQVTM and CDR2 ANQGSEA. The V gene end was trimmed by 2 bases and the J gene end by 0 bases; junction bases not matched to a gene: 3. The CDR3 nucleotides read TGCAGCGTTGAAAGGACAGGGTATAGCAATCAGCCCCAGCATTTT. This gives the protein CSVERTGYSNQPQHF.

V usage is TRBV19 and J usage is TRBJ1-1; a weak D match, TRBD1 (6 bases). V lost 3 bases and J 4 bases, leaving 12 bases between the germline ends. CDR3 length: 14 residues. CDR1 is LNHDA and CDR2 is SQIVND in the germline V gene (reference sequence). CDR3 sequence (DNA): TGTGCCAGTAGTATTCGTGGGGGCGGCACTGAAGCTTTCTTT. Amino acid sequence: CASSIRGGGTEAFF.

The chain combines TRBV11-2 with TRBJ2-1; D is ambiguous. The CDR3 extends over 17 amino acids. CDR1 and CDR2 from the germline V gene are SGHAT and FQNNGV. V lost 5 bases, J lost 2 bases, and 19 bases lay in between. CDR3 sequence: CASSPRVSAEAYNEQFF. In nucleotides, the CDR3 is TGTGCCAGCAGCCCACGGGTCAGCGCAGAAGCCTACAATGAGCAGTTCTTC.

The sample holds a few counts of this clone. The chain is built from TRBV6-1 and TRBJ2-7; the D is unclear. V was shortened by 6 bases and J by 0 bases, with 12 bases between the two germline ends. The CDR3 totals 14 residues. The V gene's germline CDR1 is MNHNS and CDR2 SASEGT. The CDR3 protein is CASRETSLSYEQYF. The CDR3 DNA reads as TGTGCCAGCAGGGAGACAAGTCTCTCCTACGAGCAGTACTTC.

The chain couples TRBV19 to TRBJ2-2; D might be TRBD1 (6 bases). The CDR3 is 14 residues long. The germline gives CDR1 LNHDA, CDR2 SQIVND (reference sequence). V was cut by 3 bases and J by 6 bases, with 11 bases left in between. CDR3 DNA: TGTGCCAGTAGTATCGTTACAGGGCCCGGGGAGCTGTTTTTT. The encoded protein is CASSIVTGPGELFF.

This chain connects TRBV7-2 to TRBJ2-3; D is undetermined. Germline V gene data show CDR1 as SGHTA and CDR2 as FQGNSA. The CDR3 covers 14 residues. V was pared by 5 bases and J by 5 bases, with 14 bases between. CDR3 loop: CASSKSQVVDTQYF. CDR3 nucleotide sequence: TGTGCCAGCAGCAAATCCCAGGTAGTAGATACGCAGTATTTT.

CDR3 bases: TGTGCCACCAGCGTGCGGGGGGGTATCTACAATGAGCAGTTCTTC. Amino acids: CATSVRGGIYNEQFF. The rearrangement uses TRBV15 and TRBJ2-1, with TRBD2 matching 9 bases. J lost 3 bases, V lost 5 bases, and 5 bases had no gene match. This CDR3 region has 15 residues. From germline, CDR1 is LNHNV and CDR2 YYDKDF (reference sequence).

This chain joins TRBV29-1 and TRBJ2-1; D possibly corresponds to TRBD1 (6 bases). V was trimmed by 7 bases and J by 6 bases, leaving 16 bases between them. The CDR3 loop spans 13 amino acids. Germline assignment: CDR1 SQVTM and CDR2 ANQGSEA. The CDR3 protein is CSALQGPSNEQFF. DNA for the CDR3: TGCAGCGCGTTACAGGGACCTAGCAATGAGCAGTTCTTC.

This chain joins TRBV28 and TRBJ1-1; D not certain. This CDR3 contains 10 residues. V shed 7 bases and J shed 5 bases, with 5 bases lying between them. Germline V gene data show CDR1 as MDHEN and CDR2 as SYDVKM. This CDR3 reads CASTSTEAFF. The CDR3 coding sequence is TGTGCCAGCACTTCAACTGAAGCTTTCTTT.

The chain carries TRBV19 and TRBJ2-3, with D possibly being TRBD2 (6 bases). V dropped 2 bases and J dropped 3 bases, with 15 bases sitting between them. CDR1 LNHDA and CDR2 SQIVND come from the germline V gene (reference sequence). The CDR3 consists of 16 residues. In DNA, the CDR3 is TGTGCCAGTAGTATATATCCGGGAGAGGAGACAGATACGCAGTATTTT. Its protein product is CASSIYPGEETDTQYF.

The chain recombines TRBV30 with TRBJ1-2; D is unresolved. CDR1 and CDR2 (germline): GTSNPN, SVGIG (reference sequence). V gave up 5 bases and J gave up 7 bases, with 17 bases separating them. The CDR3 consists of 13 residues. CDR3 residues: CAWRGRLGGGYTF. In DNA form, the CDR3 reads TGTGCCTGGCGCGGACGTTTGGGTGGTGGCTACACCTTC.

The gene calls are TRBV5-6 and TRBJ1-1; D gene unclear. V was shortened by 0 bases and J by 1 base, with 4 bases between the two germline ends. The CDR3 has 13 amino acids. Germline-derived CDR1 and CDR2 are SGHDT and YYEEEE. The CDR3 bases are TGTGCCAGCAGCTTGGTCAGGAACACTGAAGCTTTCTTT. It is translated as CASSLVRNTEAFF.

For the CDR3, the DNA is TGCGCCAGCAGCGAGATGTGGGGTACTGAAGCTTTCTTT. It specifies CASSEMWGTEAFF. The chain employs TRBV5-1 and TRBJ1-1; D remains ambiguous. V shed 4 bases and J shed 5 bases, with 12 bases lying between them. The CDR3 totals 13 residues. Germline CDR1 is SGHRS and CDR2 is YFSETQ.

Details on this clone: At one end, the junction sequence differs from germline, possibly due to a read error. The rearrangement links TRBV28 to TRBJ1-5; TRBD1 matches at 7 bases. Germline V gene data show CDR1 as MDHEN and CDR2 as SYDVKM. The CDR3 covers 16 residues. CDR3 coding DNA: TGTGCCAGCAGGTTATATTTGACAGGGCGCAATCAGCCCCAGCATTTT. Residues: CASRLYLTGRNQPQHF.

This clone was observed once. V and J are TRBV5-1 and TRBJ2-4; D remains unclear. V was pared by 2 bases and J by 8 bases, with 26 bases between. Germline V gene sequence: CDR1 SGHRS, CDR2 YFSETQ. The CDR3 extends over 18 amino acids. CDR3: CASSFAGYRRNRLDIQYF. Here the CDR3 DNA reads TGCGCCAGCAGCTTCGCCGGGTATCGCAGGAACCGTTTGGACATTCAGTACTTC.

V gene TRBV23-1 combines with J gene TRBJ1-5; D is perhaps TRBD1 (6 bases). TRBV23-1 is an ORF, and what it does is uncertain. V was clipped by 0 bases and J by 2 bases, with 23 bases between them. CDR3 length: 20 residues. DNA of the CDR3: TGCGCCAGCAGTCAATCGGCGCCGGGACGTAGGGCAGGGGGCAATCAGCCCCAGCATTTT. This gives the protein CASSQSAPGRRAGGNQPQHF.

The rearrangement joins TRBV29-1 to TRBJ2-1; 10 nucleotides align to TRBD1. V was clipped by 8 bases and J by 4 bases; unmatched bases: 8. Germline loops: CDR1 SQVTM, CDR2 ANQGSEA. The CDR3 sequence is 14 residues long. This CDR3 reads CSLSGTGVYNEQFF. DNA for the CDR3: TGCAGCCTCTCCGGGACAGGGGTGTACAATGAGCAGTTCTTC.

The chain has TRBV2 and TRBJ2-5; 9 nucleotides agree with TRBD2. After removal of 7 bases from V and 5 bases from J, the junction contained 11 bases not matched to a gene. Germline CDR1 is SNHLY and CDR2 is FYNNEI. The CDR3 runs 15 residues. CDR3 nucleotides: TGTGCCAGCAATGGCGCGGGAGGGCCGCAGGAGACCCAGTACTTC. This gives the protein CASNGAGGPQETQYF. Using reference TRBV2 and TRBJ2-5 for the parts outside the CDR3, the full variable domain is EPEVTQTPSHQVTQMGQEVILRCVPISNHLYFYWYRQILGQKVEFLVSFYNNEISEKSEIFDDQFSVERPDGSNFTLKIRSTKLEDSAMYFCASNGAGGPQETQYFGPGTRLLVL.

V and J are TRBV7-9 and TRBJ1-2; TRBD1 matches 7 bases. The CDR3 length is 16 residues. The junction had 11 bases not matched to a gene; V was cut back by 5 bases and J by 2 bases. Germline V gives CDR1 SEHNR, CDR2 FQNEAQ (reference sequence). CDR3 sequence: CASSQGGPHQNYGYTF. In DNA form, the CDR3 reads TGTGCCAGCAGCCAAGGGGGCCCTCACCAAAACTATGGCTACACCTTC.

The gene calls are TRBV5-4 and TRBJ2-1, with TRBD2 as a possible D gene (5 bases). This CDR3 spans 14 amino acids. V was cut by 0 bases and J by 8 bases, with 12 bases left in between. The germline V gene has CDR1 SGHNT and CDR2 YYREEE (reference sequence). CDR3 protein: CASSLAAEVDEQFF. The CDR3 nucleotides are TGTGCCAGCAGCTTGGCTGCGGAGGTCGATGAGCAGTTCTTC.

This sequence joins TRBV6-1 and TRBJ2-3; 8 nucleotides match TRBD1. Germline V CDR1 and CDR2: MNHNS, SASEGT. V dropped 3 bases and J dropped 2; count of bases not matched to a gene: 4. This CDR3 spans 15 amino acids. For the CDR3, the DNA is TGTGCCAGCAGTGACGCAGGGGGCTTCACAGATACGCAGTATTTT. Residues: CASSDAGGFTDTQYF.